This T cell receptor beta chain was captured in a study of blood T cell repertoires in COVID-19. Generated by immunoSEQ multiplex PCR, the TCRdb table keeps only in-frame clones and is missing some. The table shows some 140,000 clones, with around three quarters occurring only once. There are a few counts of this clone. The CDR3 has 15 residues. V gave up 4 bases and J gave up 5 bases, with 17 bases separating them. Looked up from germline, CDR1 is MGHRA and CDR2 is YSYEKL. The receptor's source is a man in his 60s with acute or convalescent COVID-19. What was sequenced was peripheral blood. V and J are TRBV4-1 and TRBJ2-5; possible D gene TRBD1, 6 bases. CDR3 in amino acids: CASSPAGQRGETQYF. The CDR3 bases are TGCGCCAGCAGCCCCGCAGGACAGCGTGGGGAGACCCAGTACTTC.